The T cell receptor (beta chain) described here comes from a study of blood T cell repertoires in COVID-19. The V gene lost 3 bases and the J gene lost 6 bases, with 8 bases spanning the gap. CDR3 length: 13 amino acids. The V gene's germline CDR1 is LNHNV and CDR2 YYDKDF (reference sequence). Some clones are missing from TCRdb's copy, which holds only in-frame ones; the method was immunoSEQ multiplex PCR. The sample has 90,000 to 150,000 clones, roughly 76% seen once. The sequence derives from a human donor in a cohort sampled during active COVID-19. The chain carries TRBV15 and TRBJ2-2; D possibly corresponds to TRBD2 (5 bases). The source material was peripheral blood. This CDR3 reads CATSRHGAGELFF. CDR3 coding DNA: TGTGCCACCAGCAGGCACGGGGCCGGGGAGCTGTTTTTT.